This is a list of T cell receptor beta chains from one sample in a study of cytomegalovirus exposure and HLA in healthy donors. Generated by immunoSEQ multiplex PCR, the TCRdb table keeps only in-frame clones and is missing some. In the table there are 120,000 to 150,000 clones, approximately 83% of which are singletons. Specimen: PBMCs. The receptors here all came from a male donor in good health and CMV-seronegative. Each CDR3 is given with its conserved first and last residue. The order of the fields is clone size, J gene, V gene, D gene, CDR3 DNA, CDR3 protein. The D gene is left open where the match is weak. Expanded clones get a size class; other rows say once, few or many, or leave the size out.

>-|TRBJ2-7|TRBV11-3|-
TGTGCCAGCAGCCGCGGACACAGGGAAACCTACGAGCAGTACTTC
CASSRGHRETYEQYF
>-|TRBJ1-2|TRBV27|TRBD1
TGTGCCAGCAGTTTAAAGGGGGCAGTGGTGGGCGGTGGCTACACCTTC
CASSLKGAVVGGGYTF
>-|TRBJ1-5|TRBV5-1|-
TGCGCCAGCAGCTTAGGGGCAGGGGATCAGCCCCAGCATTTT
CASSLGAGDQPQHF
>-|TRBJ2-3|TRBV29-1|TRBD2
TGCACCGTACTAGCGATTTACACAGATACGCAGTATTTT
CTVLAIYTDTQYF
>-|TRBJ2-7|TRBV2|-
TGTGCCAGCAGTACCTCCCGAACTCGGGCCTACGAGCAGTACTTC
CASSTSRTRAYEQYF
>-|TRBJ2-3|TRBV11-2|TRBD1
TGTGCCAGCAGCTCCCCCCGACAGGGTGGGGCTAGAATGGCGGATACGCAGTATTTT
CASSSPRQGGARMADTQYF
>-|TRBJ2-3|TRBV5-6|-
TGTGCCAGCAGCTTGGTAGGGGCTACCACAGATACGCAGTATTTT
CASSLVGATTDTQYF
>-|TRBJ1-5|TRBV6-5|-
TGTGCCAGCGGCTGGCAGGGTACGGATCAGCCCCAGCATTTT
CASGWQGTDQPQHF
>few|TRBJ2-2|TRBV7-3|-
TGTGCCAGCAGCCCAGGGGACATGAACACCGGGGAGCTGTTTTTT
CASSPGDMNTGELFF
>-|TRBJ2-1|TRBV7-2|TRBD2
TGTGCCAGCAGCTTAGGCCTAGCGGGAGGGCCCGAGAATGAGCAGTTCTTC
CASSLGLAGGPENEQFF
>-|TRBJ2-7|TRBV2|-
TGTGCCAGCAGTGAAGACCCTTTCGGCGAGCAGTACTTC
CASSEDPFGEQYF
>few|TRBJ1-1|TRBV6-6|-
TGTGCCAGCGGGCGCATCGGTCCAGAGAACACTGAAGCTTTCTTT
CASGRIGPENTEAFF
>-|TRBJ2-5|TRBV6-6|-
TGTGCCAGCAGCGAATACTCCTGGGGGCGACAAGAGACCCAGTACTTC
CASSEYSWGRQETQYF
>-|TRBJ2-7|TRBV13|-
TGTGCCAGCAGCTTCTCCGGCTACGAGCAGTACTTC
CASSFSGYEQYF
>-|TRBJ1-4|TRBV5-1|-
TGCGCCAGCAGCTTGGGGGTAGCGGAACCCGAAAAACTGTTTTTT
CASSLGVAEPEKLFF
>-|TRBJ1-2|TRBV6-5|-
TGTGCCAGCAGTTACTCTTGGCAGGGAGGTTGGTATGGCTACACCTTC
CASSYSWQGGWYGYTF
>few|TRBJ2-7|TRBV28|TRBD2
TGTGCCAGCAGTCCCCGCGGGAGTTTGGAGGGAGAGCAGTACTTC
CASSPRGSLEGEQYF
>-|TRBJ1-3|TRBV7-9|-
TGTTCCAGCAGCTTAAATATCGGAAACACCATATATTTT
CSSSLNIGNTIYF
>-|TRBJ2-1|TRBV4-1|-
TGCGCCAGCAGCCAACAGGCTAATGAGCAGTTCTTC
CASSQQANEQFF
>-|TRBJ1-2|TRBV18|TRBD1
TGTGCCAGCTCAACAAACCGGGACAGGGATGGCTACACCTTC
CASSTNRDRDGYTF
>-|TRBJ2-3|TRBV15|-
TGTGCCACCAGCAGAGCAGGGGCAGGGGATACGCAGTATTTT
CATSRAGAGDTQYF
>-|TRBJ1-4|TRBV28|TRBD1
TGTGCCAGCAGTTTCGGACAGGTGTGGAGCGAAAAACTGTTTTTT
CASSFGQVWSEKLFF
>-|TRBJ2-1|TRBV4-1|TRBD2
TGCGCCAGCAGCCAAGGCGGTAGCGGGAGGCCGAAGAACTACAATGAGCAGTTCTTC
CASSQGGSGRPKNYNEQFF
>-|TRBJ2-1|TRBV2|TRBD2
TGTGCCAGCGGACTAGCGGGGGCCTACAATGAGCAGTTCTTC
CASGLAGAYNEQFF
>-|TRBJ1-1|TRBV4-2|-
TGTGCCAGCAGCCAAGTGGAGGGGCCCGCTCGATCGACTGAAGCTTTCTTT
CASSQVEGPARSTEAFF
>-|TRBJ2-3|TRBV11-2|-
TGTGCCAGCAGTTCCAGCAGGGACTTGGTCACAGATACGCAGTATTTT
CASSSSRDLVTDTQYF
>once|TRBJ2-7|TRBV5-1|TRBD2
TGCGCCAGCAGCACCTCATCGGGGCTAGCGGGATCCTACGAGCAGTACTTC
CASSTSSGLAGSYEQYF
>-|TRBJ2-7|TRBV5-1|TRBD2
TGCGCCAGCAGCTCGGATGGACTAGCGGGAGCAGCCTACGAGCAGTACTTC
CASSSDGLAGAAYEQYF
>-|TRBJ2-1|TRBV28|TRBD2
TGTGCCAGCAGTTGGTCCTTAGCGGGAGGGGGCGATGAGCAGTTCTTC
CASSWSLAGGGDEQFF
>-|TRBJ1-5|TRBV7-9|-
TGTGCCAGCACTAGGTTAGACATCGGGGGCAATCAGCCCCAGCATTTT
CASTRLDIGGNQPQHF
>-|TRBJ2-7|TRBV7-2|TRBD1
TGTGCCAGCAGCCTCTCCGGGACAGGAGGTCGCGAGCAGTACTTC
CASSLSGTGGREQYF
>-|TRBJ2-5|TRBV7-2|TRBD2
TGTGCCAGCAGCATAAACAGCGGGGGAAAAGAGACCCAGTACTTC
CASSINSGGKETQYF
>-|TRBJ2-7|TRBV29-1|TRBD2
TGCAGCGCCTTGTTAGCGGGGTTGAGCGAGCAGTACTTC
CSALLAGLSEQYF
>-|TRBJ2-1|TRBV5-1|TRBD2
TGCGCCAGCAGCACCTCGAGCGGGAGTAGCGGTGTTGAGCAGTTCTTC
CASSTSSGSSGVEQFF
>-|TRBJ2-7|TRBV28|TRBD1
TGTGCCAGCGGTTTTATAGGGGGCAGGGGGGAGCAGTACTTC
CASGFIGGRGEQYF
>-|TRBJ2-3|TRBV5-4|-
TGTGCCAGCAGCTTAGCCGGGTCGAGAACAGATACGCAGTATTTT
CASSLAGSRTDTQYF
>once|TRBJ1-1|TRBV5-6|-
TGTGCCAGCAGCAGAGGGGGGGTCGGCCTCTCGCCTGAAGCTTCCTTT
CASSRGGVGLSPEASF
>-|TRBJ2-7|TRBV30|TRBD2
TGTGCCTGGAGTGTTAGCCGGACTAGCGGGACCGTATACGAGCAGTACTTC
CAWSVSRTSGTVYEQYF
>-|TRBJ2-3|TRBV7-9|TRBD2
TGTGCCAGCAGCTCGATGACTAGCGGGAGATCAGATACGCAGTATTTT
CASSSMTSGRSDTQYF
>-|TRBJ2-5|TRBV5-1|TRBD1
TGCGCCAGCAGCTTTACCAGGGGGCACCAAGAGACCCAGTACTTC
CASSFTRGHQETQYF
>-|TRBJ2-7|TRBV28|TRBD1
TGTGCCAGCAGTAAACCGGGACAGACCTACGAGCAGTACTTC
CASSKPGQTYEQYF
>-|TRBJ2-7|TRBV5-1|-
TGCGCCAGCAGCCCCCTGAGGCAAAAGAGCGAGCAGTACTTC
CASSPLRQKSEQYF
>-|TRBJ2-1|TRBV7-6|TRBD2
TGTGCCAGCAGCTGGGGGGGGAACCCTATGGATGAGCAGTTCTTC
CASSWGGNPMDEQFF
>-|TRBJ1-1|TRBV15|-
TGTGCCTCCCAGGACAGTTTAAACACTGAAGCTTTCTTT
CASQDSLNTEAFF